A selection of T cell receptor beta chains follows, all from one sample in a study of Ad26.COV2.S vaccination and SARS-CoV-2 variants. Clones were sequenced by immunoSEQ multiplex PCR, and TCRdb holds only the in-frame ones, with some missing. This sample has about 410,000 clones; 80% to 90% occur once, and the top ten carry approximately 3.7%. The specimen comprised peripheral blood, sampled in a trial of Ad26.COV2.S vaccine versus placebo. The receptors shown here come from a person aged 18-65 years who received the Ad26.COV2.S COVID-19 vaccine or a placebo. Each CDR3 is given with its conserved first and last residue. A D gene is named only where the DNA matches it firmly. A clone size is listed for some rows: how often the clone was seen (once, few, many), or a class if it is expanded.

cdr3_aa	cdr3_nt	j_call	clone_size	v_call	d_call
CASSDGKSYYGYTF	TGTGCCAGCAGTGACGGCAAGTCGTACTATGGCTACACCTTC	TRBJ1-2	NA	TRBV6-4	NA
CASSPSGGGYTF	TGTGCCAGCTCACCTTCAGGGGGTGGCTACACCTTC	TRBJ1-2	NA	TRBV18	TRBD1
CASSPRTSMNTEAFF	TGTGCCAGCAGCCCTAGGACGAGCATGAACACTGAAGCTTTCTTT	TRBJ1-1	NA	TRBV9	NA
CASSLSPRGAGTEAFF	TGCGCCAGCAGCTTGAGTCCCCGGGGGGCGGGTACTGAAGCTTTCTTT	TRBJ1-1	NA	TRBV5-1	NA
CASSYSVVGANYGYTF	TGTGCCAGCAGTTACTCGGTGGTGGGAGCTAACTATGGCTACACCTTC	TRBJ1-2	NA	TRBV6-5	NA
CASSMRDRDEKLFF	TGTGCCAGTAGTATGAGAGACAGGGATGAAAAACTGTTTTTT	TRBJ1-4	NA	TRBV19	TRBD1
CASTHHWTYEQYF	TGTGCCAGCACACATCACTGGACCTACGAGCAGTACTTC	TRBJ2-7	once	TRBV28	NA
CASSPDRGNYNEQFF	TGTGCCAGCTCACCTGACAGGGGGAACTACAATGAGCAGTTCTTC	TRBJ2-1	NA	TRBV18	TRBD1
CASSLARQISYEQYF	TGTGCCAGCAGCTTGGCTCGGCAGATCTCCTACGAGCAGTACTTC	TRBJ2-7	once	TRBV5-6	NA
CSAEDGYEQYF	TGCAGTGCTGAGGACGGCTACGAGCAGTACTTC	TRBJ2-7	few	TRBV20-1	NA
CASSPQADGNAEAFF	TGTGCCAGCTCACCACAGGCAGATGGGAACGCTGAAGCTTTCTTT	TRBJ1-1	few	TRBV18	NA
CASSPGPYEQYF	TGTGCCAGCAGTCCAGGGCCCTACGAGCAGTACTTC	TRBJ2-7	NA	TRBV2	NA
CASSVESGVESYEQYF	TGTGCCAGCAGCGTAGAGTCAGGGGTCGAGTCCTACGAGCAGTACTTC	TRBJ2-7	once	TRBV9	NA
CASSPGVLETNEKLFF	TGTGCCAGCTCACCAGGGGTCTTGGAGACTAATGAAAAACTGTTTTTT	TRBJ1-4	NA	TRBV18	NA
CASSRTAGEQFF	TGTGCCAGCAGCCGGACTGCCGGAGAGCAGTTCTTC	TRBJ2-1	NA	TRBV12-3/TRBV12-4	NA
CASSRRGQNTIYF	TGTGCCAGCAGCCGGAGGGGGCAAAACACCATATATTTT	TRBJ1-3	NA	TRBV5-4	TRBD1
CATSRGGGRGETQYF	TGTGCCACCAGCAGAGGAGGGGGCCGGGGGGAGACCCAGTACTTC	TRBJ2-5	NA	TRBV15	NA
CASSRTRSSYNEQFF	TGTGCCAGCAGCCGCACTAGGAGCTCCTACAATGAGCAGTTCTTC	TRBJ2-1	NA	TRBV2	NA
CASSQDGTQRDSPLHF	TGCGCCAGCAGCCAAGATGGGACTCAAAGGGATTCACCCCTCCACTTT	TRBJ1-6	NA	TRBV4-1	NA
CASSIPRGLGYTF	TGTGCCAGTAGTATCCCCCGGGGCCTTGGCTACACCTTC	TRBJ1-2	NA	TRBV19	NA
CASSPRDGDYEQYF	TGTGCCAGCTCACCGCGGGACGGAGATTACGAGCAGTACTTC	TRBJ2-7	NA	TRBV18	NA
CASSLLGGGEESYEQYF	TGCGCCAGCAGCTTGTTAGGCGGGGGGGAGGAATCGTACGAGCAGTACTTC	TRBJ2-7	NA	TRBV5-1	TRBD2
CASSQPTRGTGANVLTF	TGCGCCAGCAGCCAGCCAACCAGGGGGACTGGGGCCAACGTCCTGACTTTC	TRBJ2-6	NA	TRBV4-1	TRBD1
CASSLGPVSNQPQHF	TGCGCCAGCAGCTTGGGGCCAGTTAGCAATCAGCCCCAGCATTTT	TRBJ1-5	NA	TRBV5-1	NA
CASSTPSWNTEAFF	TGTGCCAGTAGTACCCCTTCCTGGAACACTGAAGCTTTCTTT	TRBJ1-1	NA	TRBV19	NA
CASREKSQNTEAFF	TGTGCCAGCAGGGAGAAATCTCAGAACACTGAAGCTTTCTTT	TRBJ1-1	NA	TRBV2	NA
CASSLAVGELFF	TGTGCCAGCAGCTTAGCTGTGGGGGAGCTGTTTTTT	TRBJ2-2	NA	TRBV11-2	NA
CASRRQGSSYEQYF	TGTGCCAGCAGGAGACAGGGTAGCTCCTACGAGCAGTACTTC	TRBJ2-7	NA	TRBV6-5	TRBD1
CASSFGDRRKIYGYTF	TGTGCCAGCAGTTTCGGGGACAGACGTAAGATCTATGGCTACACCTTC	TRBJ1-2	NA	TRBV27	TRBD1
CASSLYGQGITEAFF	TGTGCCAGCAGTTTATACGGACAGGGGATCACTGAAGCTTTCTTT	TRBJ1-1	NA	TRBV27	TRBD1
CASSLVGTTNTGELFF	TGTGCCAGCAGCTTAGTTGGGACTACGAACACCGGGGAGCTGTTTTTT	TRBJ2-2	NA	TRBV11-2	TRBD2
CASSQGRGDYGYTF	TGCGCCAGCAGCCAAGGCAGGGGAGACTATGGCTACACCTTC	TRBJ1-2	once	TRBV4-1	NA
CASSPDRRLYGYTF	TGTGCCAGCTCACCCGACAGGAGACTCTATGGCTACACCTTC	TRBJ1-2	NA	TRBV18	NA
CASSLQGSGANVLTF	TGCGCCAGCAGCCTACAGGGATCCGGGGCCAACGTCCTGACTTTC	TRBJ2-6	once	TRBV5-1	NA